Here is one T cell receptor (beta chain) with its context. Per the germline V gene, CDR1 is MNHEY and CDR2 is SVGAGI. The germline V and J ends were trimmed by 2 bases and 0 bases, with 7 bases remaining between them. The CDR3 spans 14 residues. Per the study methods: Nucleated cell number was recorded as an estimate derived from reference gene primer amplification. TCRdb's copy holds only in-frame clones and misses some; the assay was immunoSEQ multiplex PCR. From that table come the V and J calls and clone size; the DNA was used to work out D and trimming. This sample has approximately 300,000 clones, with 75% to 95% found just once. This sample is part of a study of blood T cell repertoires in COVID-19. Study details: Samples of COVID-19 (acute and convalescent) were obtained from the United States, Italy and Spain.

Seattle cases were enrolled at active infection and followed longitudinally. The sample consisted of peripheral blood. This chain uses TRBV6-5 with TRBJ2-5; possible D gene TRBD2, 6 bases. The receptor was isolated from a woman in her thirties with COVID-19, enrolled during active disease. The chain's CDR3 is CASSYGGDQETQYF. In DNA form, the CDR3 reads TGTGCCAGCAGTTACGGCGGGGACCAAGAGACCCAGTACTTC.